This TCR beta chain was recovered during a study of blood T cell repertoires in COVID-19. Turning to the study itself: The study drew acute and convalescent COVID-19 samples from the United States, Italy and Spain. PBMCs, B-cell-depleted T cells, or T cells were the source of the cDNA or gDNA that made up the material.

The CDR3 has 14 residues. The V gene lost 4 bases and the J gene lost 3 bases, with 9 bases spanning the gap. Germline V CDR1 and CDR2: LGHDT, YNNKEL (reference sequence). In the study's own analysis: Amplification of reference gene primers provided the estimated nucleated cell counts. Clones were read by immunoSEQ multiplex PCR, and TCRdb kept only the in-frame ones, dropping some. V and J calls plus clone size are reproduced from that table; the DNA served to infer D and trimming. The sample has approximately 150,000 clones, 80% to 90% seen once; the top ten hold roughly 3%. The chain joins TRBV3-1 (or the pseudogene TRBV3-2) to TRBJ1-4; D is ambiguous. This receptor was taken from a man aged 70 or older with acute or convalescent COVID-19. What was sequenced was peripheral blood. The CDR3 is CASSPVVSNEKLFF. CDR3 nucleotides: TGTGCCAGCAGCCCTGTCGTATCTAATGAAAAACTGTTTTTT.